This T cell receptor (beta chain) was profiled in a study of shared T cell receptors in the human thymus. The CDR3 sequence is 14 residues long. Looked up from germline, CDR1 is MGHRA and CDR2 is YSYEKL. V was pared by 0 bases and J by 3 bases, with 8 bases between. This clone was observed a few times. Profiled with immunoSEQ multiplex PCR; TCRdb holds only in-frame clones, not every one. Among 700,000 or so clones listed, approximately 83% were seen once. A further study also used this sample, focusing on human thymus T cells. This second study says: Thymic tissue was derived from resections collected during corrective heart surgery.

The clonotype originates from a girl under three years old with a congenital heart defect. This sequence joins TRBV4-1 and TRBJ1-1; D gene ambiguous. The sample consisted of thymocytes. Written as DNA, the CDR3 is TGCGCCAGCAGCCAAGAGCCCCGAGACACTGAAGCTTTCTTT. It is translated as CASSQEPRDTEAFF.